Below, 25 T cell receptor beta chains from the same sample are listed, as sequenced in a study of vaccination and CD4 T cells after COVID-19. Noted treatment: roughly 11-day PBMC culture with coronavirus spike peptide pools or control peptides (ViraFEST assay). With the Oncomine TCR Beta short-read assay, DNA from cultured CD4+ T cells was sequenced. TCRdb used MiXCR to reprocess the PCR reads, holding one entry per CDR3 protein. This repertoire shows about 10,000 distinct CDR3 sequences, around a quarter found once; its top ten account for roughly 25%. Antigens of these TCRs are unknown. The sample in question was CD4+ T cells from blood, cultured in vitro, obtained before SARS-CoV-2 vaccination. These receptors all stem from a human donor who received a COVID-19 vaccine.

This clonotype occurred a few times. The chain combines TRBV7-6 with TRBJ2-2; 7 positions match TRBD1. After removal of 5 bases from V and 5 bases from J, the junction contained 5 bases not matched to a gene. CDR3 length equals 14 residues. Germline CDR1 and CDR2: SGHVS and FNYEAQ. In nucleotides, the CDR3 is TGTGCCAGCAGCCGGGACAGTGGGACCGGGGAGCTGTTTTTT. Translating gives CASSRDSGTGELFF.

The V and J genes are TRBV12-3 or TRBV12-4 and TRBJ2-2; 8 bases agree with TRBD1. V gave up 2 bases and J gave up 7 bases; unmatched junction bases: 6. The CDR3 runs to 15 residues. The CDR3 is CASSLTGGRDGELFF. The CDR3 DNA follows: TGTGCCAGCAGTTTAACAGGGGGGCGAGACGGGGAGCTGTTTTTT.

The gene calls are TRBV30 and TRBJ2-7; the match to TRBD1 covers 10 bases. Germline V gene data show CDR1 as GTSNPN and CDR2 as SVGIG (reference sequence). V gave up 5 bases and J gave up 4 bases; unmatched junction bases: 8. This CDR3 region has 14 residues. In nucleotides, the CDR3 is TGTGCCTGGTCCCCAGACAGGGGGCCTTACGAGCAGTACTTC. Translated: CAWSPDRGPYEQYF.

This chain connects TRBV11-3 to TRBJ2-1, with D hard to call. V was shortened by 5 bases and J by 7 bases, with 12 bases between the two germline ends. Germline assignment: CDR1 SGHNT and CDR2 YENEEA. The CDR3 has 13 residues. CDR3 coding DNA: TGTGCCAGCAGCGCCTTTTCTAGGAATGAGCAGTTCTTC. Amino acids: CASSAFSRNEQFF.

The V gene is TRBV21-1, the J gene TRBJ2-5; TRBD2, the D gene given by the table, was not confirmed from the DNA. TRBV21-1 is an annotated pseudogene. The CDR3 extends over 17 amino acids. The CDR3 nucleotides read TGTGCCAGCAGCAAAGTAGACAAGAAACTCCCCAAAGAGACCCAGTGCTTC. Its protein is CASSKVDKKLPKETQCF.

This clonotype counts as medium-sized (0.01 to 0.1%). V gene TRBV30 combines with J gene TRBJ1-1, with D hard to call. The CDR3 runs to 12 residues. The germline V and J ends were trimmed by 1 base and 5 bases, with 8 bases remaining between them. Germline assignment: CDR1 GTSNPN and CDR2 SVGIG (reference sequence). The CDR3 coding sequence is TGTGCCTGGAGTGCAAGCGTGACTGAAGCTTTCTTT. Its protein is CAWSASVTEAFF.

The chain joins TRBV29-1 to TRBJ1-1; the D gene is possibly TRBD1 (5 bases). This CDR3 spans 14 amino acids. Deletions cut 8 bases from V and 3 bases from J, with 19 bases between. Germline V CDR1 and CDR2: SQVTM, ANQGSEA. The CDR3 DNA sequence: TGCAGCACTCAAGTCGGGCGGGGGGACACTGAAGCTTTCTTT. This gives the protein CSTQVGRGDTEAFF.

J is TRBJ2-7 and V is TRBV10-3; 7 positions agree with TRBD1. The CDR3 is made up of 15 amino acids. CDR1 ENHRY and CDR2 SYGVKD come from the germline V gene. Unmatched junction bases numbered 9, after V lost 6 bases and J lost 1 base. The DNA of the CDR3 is TGTGCCATCAGGACACAGGGGATCGGGTCCTACGAGCAGTACTTC. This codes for CAIRTQGIGSYEQYF.

CDR3: CAISESFGSGVPVETQYF. The CDR3 bases are TGTGCCATCAGTGAGTCCTTCGGCAGCGGGGTGCCGGTAGAGACCCAGTACTTC. This sequence joins TRBV10-3 and TRBJ2-5, with 7 positions matching TRBD2. The CDR3 has 18 residues. Per the germline V gene, CDR1 is ENHRY and CDR2 is SYGVKD. The junction had 14 bases not matched to a gene; V was cut back by 0 bases and J by 4 bases.

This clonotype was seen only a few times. The CDR3 bases are TGTGCCAGCAGTGAATTTCGCGGGCAAGAGACCCAGTACTTC. Its protein is CASSEFRGQETQYF. V gene TRBV2 combines with J gene TRBJ2-5; perhaps TRBD2 as D (5 bases). CDR1 is SNHLY and CDR2 is FYNNEI in the germline V gene. Trimming shortened V by 2 bases and J by 2 bases, and 9 bases separated the two germline ends. The CDR3 consists of 14 residues.

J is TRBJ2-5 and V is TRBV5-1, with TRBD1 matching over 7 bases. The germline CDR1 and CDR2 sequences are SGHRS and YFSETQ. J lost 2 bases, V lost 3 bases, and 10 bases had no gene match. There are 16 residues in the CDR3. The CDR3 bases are TGCGCCAGCAGCTCAGCTTTACAGGGGATACAAGAGACCCAGTACTTC. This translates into CASSSALQGIQETQYF.

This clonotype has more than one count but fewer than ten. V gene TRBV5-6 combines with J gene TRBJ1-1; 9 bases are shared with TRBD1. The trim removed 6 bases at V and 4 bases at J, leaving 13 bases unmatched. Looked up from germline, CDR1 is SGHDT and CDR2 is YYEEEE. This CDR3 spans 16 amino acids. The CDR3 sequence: CASIKTGGGDATEAFF. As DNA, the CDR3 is TGTGCCAGCATCAAAACAGGGGGCGGAGACGCCACTGAAGCTTTCTTT.

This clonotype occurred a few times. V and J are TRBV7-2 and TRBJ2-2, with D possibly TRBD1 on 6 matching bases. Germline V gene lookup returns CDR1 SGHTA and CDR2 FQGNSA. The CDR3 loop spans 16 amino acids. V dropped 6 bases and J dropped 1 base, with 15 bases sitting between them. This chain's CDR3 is CASSHPQTGNTGELFF. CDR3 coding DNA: TGTGCCAGCAGTCACCCACAGACAGGGAACACCGGGGAGCTGTTTTTT.

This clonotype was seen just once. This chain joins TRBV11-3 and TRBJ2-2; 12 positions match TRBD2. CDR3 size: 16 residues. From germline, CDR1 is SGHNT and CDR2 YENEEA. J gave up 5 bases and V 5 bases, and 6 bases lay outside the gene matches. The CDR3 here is CASSNLAGGPTGELFF. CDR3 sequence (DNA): TGTGCCAGCAGCAACCTAGCGGGGGGGCCGACCGGGGAGCTGTTTTTT.

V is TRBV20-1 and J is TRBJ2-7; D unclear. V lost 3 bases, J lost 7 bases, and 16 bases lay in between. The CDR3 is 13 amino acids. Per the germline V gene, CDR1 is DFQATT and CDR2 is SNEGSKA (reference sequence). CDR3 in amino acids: CSARRSPEGEQYF. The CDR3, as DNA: TGCAGTGCTAGGCGCAGCCCGGAAGGGGAGCAGTACTTC.

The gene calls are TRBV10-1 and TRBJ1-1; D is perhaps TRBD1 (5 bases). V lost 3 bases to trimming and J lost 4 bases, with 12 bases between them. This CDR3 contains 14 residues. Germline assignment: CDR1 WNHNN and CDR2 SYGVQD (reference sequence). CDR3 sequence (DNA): TGCGCCAGCAGTGATTTTGGGGCAGGCACTGAAGCTTTCTTT. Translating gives CASSDFGAGTEAFF.

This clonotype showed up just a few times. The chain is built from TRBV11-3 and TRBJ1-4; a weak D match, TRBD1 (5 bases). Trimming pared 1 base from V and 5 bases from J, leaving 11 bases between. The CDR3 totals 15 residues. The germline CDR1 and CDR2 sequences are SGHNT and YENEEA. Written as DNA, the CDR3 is TGTGCCAGCAGCTTAGGAACAGGTCTAAATGAAAAACTGTTTTTT. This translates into CASSLGTGLNEKLFF.

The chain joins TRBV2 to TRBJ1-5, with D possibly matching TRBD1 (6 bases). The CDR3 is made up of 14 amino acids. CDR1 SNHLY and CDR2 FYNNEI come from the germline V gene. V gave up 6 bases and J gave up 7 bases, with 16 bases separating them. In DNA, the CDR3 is TGTGCCAGCAGCCGCGGGGGGGCAAACCAGCCCCAGCATTTT. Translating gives CASSRGGANQPQHF.

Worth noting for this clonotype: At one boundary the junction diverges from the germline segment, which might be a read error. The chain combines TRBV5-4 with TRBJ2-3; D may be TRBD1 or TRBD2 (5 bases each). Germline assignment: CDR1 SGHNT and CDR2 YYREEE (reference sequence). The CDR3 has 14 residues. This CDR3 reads CASSLAPPRGTQCF. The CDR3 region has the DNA TGTGCCAGCAGCTTGGCGCCTCCTCGGGGCACGCAGTGTTTT.

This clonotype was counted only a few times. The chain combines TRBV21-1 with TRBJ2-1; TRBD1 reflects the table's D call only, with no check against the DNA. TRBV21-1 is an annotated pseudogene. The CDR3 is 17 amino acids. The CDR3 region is CASSKGGGRGRYNEQFF. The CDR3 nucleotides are TGTGCCAGCAGCAAAGGAGGAGGGAGGGGGCGCTACAATGAGCAGTTCTTC.

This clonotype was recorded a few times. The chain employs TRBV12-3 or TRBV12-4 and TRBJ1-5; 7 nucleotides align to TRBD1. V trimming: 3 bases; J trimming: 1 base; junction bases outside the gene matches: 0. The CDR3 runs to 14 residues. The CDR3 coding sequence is TGTGCCAGCAGTTTGACAGGGAGCAATCAGCCCCAGCATTTT. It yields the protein CASSLTGSNQPQHF.

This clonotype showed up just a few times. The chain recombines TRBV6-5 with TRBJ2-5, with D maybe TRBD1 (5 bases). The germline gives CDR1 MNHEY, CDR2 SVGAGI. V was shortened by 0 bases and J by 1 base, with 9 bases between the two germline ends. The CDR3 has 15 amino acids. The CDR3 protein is CASSYSMGRQETQYF. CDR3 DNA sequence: TGTGCCAGCAGTTACTCGATGGGGCGCCAAGAGACCCAGTACTTC.

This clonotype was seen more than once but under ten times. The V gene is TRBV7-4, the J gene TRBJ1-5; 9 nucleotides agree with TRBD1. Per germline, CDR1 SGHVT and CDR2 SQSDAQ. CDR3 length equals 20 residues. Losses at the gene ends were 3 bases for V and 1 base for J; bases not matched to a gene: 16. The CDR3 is CASSFGGQGCPLRSNQPQHF. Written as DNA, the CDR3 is TGTGCCAGCAGCTTCGGGGGACAGGGATGCCCGCTTCGGAGCAATCAGCCCCAGCATTTT. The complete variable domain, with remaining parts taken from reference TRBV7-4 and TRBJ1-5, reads GAGVSQSPRYKVAKRGRDVALRCDSISGHVTLYWYRQTLGQGSEVLTYSQSDAQRDKSGRPSGRFSAERPERSVSTLKIQRTEQGDSAVYLCASSFGGQGCPLRSNQPQHFGDGTRLSIL.

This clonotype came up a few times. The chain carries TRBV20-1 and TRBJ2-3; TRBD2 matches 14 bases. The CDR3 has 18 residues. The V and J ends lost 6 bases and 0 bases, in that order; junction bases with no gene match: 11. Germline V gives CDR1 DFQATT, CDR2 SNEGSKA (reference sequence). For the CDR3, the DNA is TGCAGTGCCCCTGGACTAGCGGGGGGTCCTACTAGCACAGATACGCAGTATTTT. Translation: CSAPGLAGGPTSTDTQYF.

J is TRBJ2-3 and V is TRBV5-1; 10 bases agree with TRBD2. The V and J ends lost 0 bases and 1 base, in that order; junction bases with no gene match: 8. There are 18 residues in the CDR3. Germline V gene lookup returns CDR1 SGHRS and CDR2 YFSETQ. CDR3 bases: TGCGCCAGCAGCTTGGCAGAAATTCTAGCGGGGGGCACAGATACGCAGTATTTT. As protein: CASSLAEILAGGTDTQYF.